This T cell receptor beta chain was captured by sequencing in a study of blood T cell repertoires in COVID-19 (dated by TCRdb to 2018 to 2020). For context, the study as a whole: The collaborator samples originated in the United States, Italy and Spain and spanned the acute and convalescent phases of COVID-19. The prospective study material was composed of cDNA or gDNA derived from T cells, B-cell-depleted T cells, or PBMCs. Sample metadata almost always included a de-identified subject ID, COVID-19 status, age in years and sex. The repertoires were released in a freely available public database intended as a resource for research on the immune response to SARS-CoV-2. Samples came from the ongoing ImmuneRACE study (first 160 participants) plus 1,254 subjects from 6 global collaborators. Where available, HLA class I and class II types were obtained from metadata supplied by the sample provider rather than from assay-based typing. Deeply sampled blood TCRbeta repertoires from subjects exposed to, actively infected with, or recovered from COVID-19 were included in the dataset.

V loses 1 base of germline sequence and J loses 3 bases, and the interval between the two ends is 8 bases. Its CDR3 holds 13 amino acids, cysteine through phenylalanine. The DNA shown is the 39-base CDR3, in frame from base 1. CDR1 SGHDT and CDR2 YYEEEE are derived from the germline V gene. On this clone itself: Its antigen remains unidentified. Qualities for individual bases were not recorded, and no much larger clone is one base off.

Overall results and qualifications from the work: The amount of clinical and demographic metadata varied by source and participant and was provided uncurated.

TCRbeta CDR3 regions were amplified from genomic DNA using the immunoSEQ Assay, a bias-controlled multiplex PCR. Regarding the original processing steps: The number of nucleated cells in each sample was estimated from the amplification of reference gene primers within the assay. Sequence reads were collapsed and filtered to measure the absolute abundance of every unique TCRbeta CDR3 rearrangement. For each sample, productive Simpson clonality was calculated as the square root of Simpson's diversity index over productive rearrangements. The table comes from immuneACCESS by way of TCRdb, which keeps in-frame sequences with V and J called. Part of the clones is missing from these tables; in studies checked, under half for an unresolved V gene and the rest for unknown reasons. For V, J and clone size, that table is used; D and trimming come from the DNA. The sample table records 350,000 to 400,000 clones; roughly 91% of these occur just once. The top ten clonotypes cover 1.2% of the sample.

Participants in the prospective study were enrolled through a virtual design, were aged roughly 18 to 100 years, and lived in some 24 United States geographic areas. To assign participants to cohorts, the prospective study relied on clinical history that participants themselves reported in a screening survey and a study questionnaire. Recovered participants in ImmuneRACE Cohort 3 were defined as having two consecutive negative NP/OP PCR tests, clearance from a healthcare professional, or resolution of symptoms. Mobile phlebotomists in the prospective study collected whole blood, serum and a nasopharyngeal or oropharyngeal swab from every participant. Additional blood draws and questionnaires over an approximately 2-month period could optionally be provided by prospective study participants. Blood samples from the prospective study were shipped frozen or at room temperature prior to DNA extraction.

Specimen: PBMCs or T cells enriched from blood (not recorded which). This receptor was identified in a woman under 30 who had recovered from COVID-19. The sequence joins TRBV5-6 to TRBJ2-7; tentative D gene TRBD1, with 6 bases matching. Here the CDR3 is given as CASSLTDSYEQYF. The base sequence is TGTGCCAGCAGCTTGACGGACAGCTACGAGCAGTACTTC.